Listed below are T cell receptor beta chains from one sample, sequenced in a study of blood T cell repertoires in COVID-19. Sequenced by immunoSEQ multiplex PCR; TCRdb stores in-frame clones only, minus some. The table shows 250,000 to 300,000 clones, with 65% to 90% occurring only once. Sequenced sample: peripheral blood. Source of these receptors: a man in his fifties with active or convalescent COVID-19. Both conserved end residues are part of each CDR3. D genes are given only for firm matches. Not all rows give a size; the values are once, few, many and, for expanded clones, a class.

abundance: .
j_gene: TRBJ2-5
v_gene: TRBV4-1
d_gene: .
CDR3aa: CASSQRVDRGETQYF
CDR3nt: TGCGCCAGCAGCCAACGGGTCGACCGCGGGGAGACCCAGTACTTC

abundance: few
j_gene: TRBJ1-4
v_gene: TRBV7-3
d_gene: TRBD1
CDR3aa: CASSLKPGTGEEKLFF
CDR3nt: TGTGCCAGCAGCTTAAAGCCCGGGACAGGGGAGGAAAAACTGTTTTTT

abundance: .
j_gene: TRBJ2-2
v_gene: TRBV3-1/TRBV3-2
d_gene: .
CDR3aa: CASSYRQAINTGELFF
CDR3nt: TGTGCCAGCAGTTACAGACAGGCCATAAACACCGGGGAGCTGTTTTTT

abundance: .
j_gene: TRBJ2-7
v_gene: TRBV6-6
d_gene: TRBD2
CDR3aa: CASSRVREAYEQYF
CDR3nt: TGTGCCAGCAGCCGGGTCCGGGAGGCCTACGAGCAGTACTTC

abundance: .
j_gene: TRBJ1-1
v_gene: TRBV27
d_gene: TRBD1
CDR3aa: CASSRDRGPGEAFF
CDR3nt: TGTGCCAGCAGTCGGGACAGGGGGCCGGGTGAAGCTTTCTTT

abundance: few
j_gene: TRBJ1-2
v_gene: TRBV5-1
d_gene: TRBD1
CDR3aa: CASSLRGRGYGYTF
CDR3nt: TGCGCCAGCAGTCTTAGGGGGCGCGGCTATGGCTACACCTTC

abundance: .
j_gene: TRBJ2-3
v_gene: TRBV28
d_gene: TRBD1
CDR3aa: CASSLGTGATDTQYF
CDR3nt: TGTGCCAGCAGTTTAGGGACAGGAGCCACAGATACGCAGTATTTT

abundance: .
j_gene: TRBJ2-7
v_gene: TRBV5-1
d_gene: TRBD2
CDR3aa: CASSFGLAGASAGSYEQYF
CDR3nt: TGCGCCAGCAGCTTCGGACTAGCGGGAGCTTCCGCCGGCTCCTACGAGCAGTACTTC

abundance: .
j_gene: TRBJ2-7
v_gene: TRBV6-5
d_gene: TRBD2
CDR3aa: CAASLAVPYEQYF
CDR3nt: TGTGCCGCCTCCCTAGCGGTTCCGTATGAGCAGTACTTC

abundance: .
j_gene: TRBJ2-7
v_gene: TRBV30
d_gene: TRBD1
CDR3aa: CMGQVRYEQYF
CDR3nt: TGCATGGGACAGGTTAGGTACGAGCAGTACTTC

abundance: .
j_gene: TRBJ2-7
v_gene: TRBV4-2
d_gene: TRBD2
CDR3aa: CASSQGTSSNEQYF
CDR3nt: TGTGCCAGCAGCCAAGGGACTAGCTCCAACGAGCAGTACTTC

abundance: .
j_gene: TRBJ2-6
v_gene: TRBV5-1
d_gene: .
CDR3aa: CASSPSSGANVLTF
CDR3nt: TGCGCCAGCAGCCCGTCCTCTGGGGCCAACGTCCTGACTTTC

abundance: .
j_gene: TRBJ1-4
v_gene: TRBV3-1/TRBV3-2
d_gene: TRBD1
CDR3aa: CASSQEGQGMGEKLFF
CDR3nt: TGTGCCAGCAGCCAAGAGGGACAGGGGATGGGTGAAAAACTGTTTTTT

abundance: .
j_gene: TRBJ2-7
v_gene: TRBV11-2
d_gene: .
CDR3aa: CASSLGTNSYEQYF
CDR3nt: TGTGCCAGCAGCTTAGGGACTAACTCCTACGAGCAGTACTTC

abundance: once
j_gene: TRBJ1-5
v_gene: TRBV6-9
d_gene: .
CDR3aa: CASSFRGGMANQPQHF
CDR3nt: TGTGCCAGCAGTTTCAGGGGAGGGATGGCCAATCAGCCCCAGCATTTT

abundance: few
j_gene: TRBJ1-6
v_gene: TRBV11-2
d_gene: .
CDR3aa: CASSLVGGGWNSPLHF
CDR3nt: TGTGCCAGCAGCTTAGTGGGGGGGGGATGGAATTCACCCCTCCACTTT

abundance: .
j_gene: TRBJ2-3
v_gene: TRBV11-2
d_gene: TRBD1
CDR3aa: CASSVGTGATDTQYF
CDR3nt: TGTGCCAGCAGCGTCGGGACAGGGGCCACAGATACGCAGTATTTT

abundance: .
j_gene: TRBJ2-7
v_gene: TRBV11-3
d_gene: TRBD2
CDR3aa: CASSFSGGEQYF
CDR3nt: TGTGCCAGCAGCTTTAGCGGGGGGGAGCAGTACTTC

abundance: .
j_gene: TRBJ2-7
v_gene: TRBV14
d_gene: .
CDR3aa: CASSPGAGLYEQYF
CDR3nt: TGTGCCAGCAGCCCCGGGGCGGGACTCTACGAGCAGTACTTC

abundance: .
j_gene: TRBJ2-5
v_gene: TRBV7-2
d_gene: TRBD2
CDR3aa: CASSLAGIAGVGETQYF
CDR3nt: TGTGCCAGCAGCTTAGCGGGGATAGCGGGAGTAGGGGAGACCCAGTACTTC

abundance: .
j_gene: TRBJ2-1
v_gene: TRBV20-1
d_gene: .
CDR3aa: CSALGGWQFF
CDR3nt: TGCAGTGCTCTTGGAGGTTGGCAGTTCTTC

abundance: .
j_gene: TRBJ1-1
v_gene: TRBV7-6
d_gene: TRBD1
CDR3aa: CASSLGGQGGTEAFF
CDR3nt: TGTGCCAGCAGCTTAGGAGGACAGGGGGGCACTGAAGCTTTCTTT

abundance: .
j_gene: TRBJ2-1
v_gene: TRBV18
d_gene: .
CDR3aa: CASSPDSFGIYNEQFF
CDR3nt: TGTGCCAGCTCACCAGACAGTTTCGGCATCTACAATGAGCAGTTCTTC

abundance: .
j_gene: TRBJ2-1
v_gene: TRBV12-3/TRBV12-4
d_gene: .
CDR3aa: CASSFRQGKFF
CDR3nt: TGTGCCAGCAGTTTTCGGCAGGGGAAGTTCTTC

abundance: .
j_gene: TRBJ2-3
v_gene: TRBV5-5
d_gene: TRBD1
CDR3aa: CASSLEPGQALTQYF
CDR3nt: TGTGCCAGCAGCTTGGAACCGGGACAGGCCCTTACGCAGTATTTT

abundance: .
j_gene: TRBJ2-1
v_gene: TRBV5-1
d_gene: .
CDR3aa: CASSFVTSSSIHEQFF
CDR3nt: TGCGCCAGCAGCTTTGTGACTAGTAGTTCGATCCATGAGCAGTTCTTC

abundance: .
j_gene: TRBJ2-2
v_gene: TRBV18
d_gene: .
CDR3aa: CASSPLQVRTGELFF
CDR3nt: TGTGCCAGCTCACCCCTACAGGTTCGCACCGGGGAGCTGTTTTTT

abundance: .
j_gene: TRBJ2-5
v_gene: TRBV18
d_gene: TRBD1
CDR3aa: CASSLRTGQETQYF
CDR3nt: TGTGCCAGCTCACTCCGGACAGGCCAAGAGACCCAGTACTTC